This T cell receptor (beta chain) was sequenced in a study of shared clonotypes between healthy human individuals. The data were produced by immunoSEQ multiplex PCR, yet TCRdb's version contains in-frame clones alone and is incomplete. The sample has around 2.3 million clones, 95% seen once; the top ten hold approximately 0.13%. This clone has a handful of counts. The antigen is not known. Findings and limits, study-wide: In contrast to clonotypes shared by all four donors, non-shared clonotypes had lower generation probabilities. Approximately 5% was the fraction of naive CD4 clonotypes found shared across a few donors.

Germline CDR1 reads MNHEY; CDR2 reads SVGAGI. This CDR3 region has 15 residues. J was trimmed by 5 bases and V by 0 bases; bases with no gene match: 6. The TCR comes from a man aged 18 to 29 in good health. The sample consisted of naive CD4+ T cells sorted from blood. Documented subset: CD45RA+ positively selected. This sequence joins TRBV6-5 and TRBJ1-2, with 7 positions matching TRBD1. In DNA, the CDR3 is TGTGCCAGCAGTTACTCGGGGACAGAAGTTTATGGCTACACCTTC. It is translated as CASSYSGTEVYGYTF.